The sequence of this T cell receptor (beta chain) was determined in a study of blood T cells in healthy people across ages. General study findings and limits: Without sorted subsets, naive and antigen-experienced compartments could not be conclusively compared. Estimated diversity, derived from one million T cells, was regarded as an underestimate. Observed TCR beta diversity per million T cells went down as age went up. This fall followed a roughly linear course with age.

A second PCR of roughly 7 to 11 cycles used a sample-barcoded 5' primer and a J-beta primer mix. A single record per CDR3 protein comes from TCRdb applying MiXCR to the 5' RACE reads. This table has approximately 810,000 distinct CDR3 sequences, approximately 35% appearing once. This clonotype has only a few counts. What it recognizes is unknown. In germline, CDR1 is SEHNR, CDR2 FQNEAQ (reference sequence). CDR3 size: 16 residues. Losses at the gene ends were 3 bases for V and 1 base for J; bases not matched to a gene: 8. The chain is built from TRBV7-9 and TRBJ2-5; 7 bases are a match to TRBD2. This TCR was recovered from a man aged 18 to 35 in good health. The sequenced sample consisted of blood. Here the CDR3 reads CASSFSFGGVQETQYF. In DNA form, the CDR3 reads TGTGCCAGCAGCTTTTCGTTTGGGGGGGTCCAAGAGACCCAGTACTTC.